These 26 T cell receptor beta chains came from one sample sequenced in a study of cytomegalovirus exposure and HLA in healthy donors. PCR employed 60 Vbeta and 13 Jbeta primers. Measured with immunoSEQ multiplex PCR; TCRdb has only the in-frame clones, and not every one. The table records approximately 110,000 clones, approximately 69% of them present only once. Input material: PBMCs. Receptors were obtained from a man under 40 in good health and CMV-seronegative.

The rearrangement uses TRBV6-7 and TRBJ2-4, with 11 bases matching TRBD1. TRBV6-7 is flagged as an ORF with uncertain function. This CDR3 is built from 21 residues. After removal of 1 base from V and 1 base from J, the junction contained 15 bases not matched to a gene. The CDR3, as DNA: TGTGCCAGCAGTTACTGTAAAAATAGCCGGGACAGGGGGTTTGCCAAAAACATTCAGTACTTC. It codes for CASSYCKNSRDRGFAKNIQYF.

This clone was seen more than once but under ten times. CDR3 in amino acids: CASSPKGGAITGTTDTQYF. CDR3 coding DNA: TGCGCCAGCAGCCCTAAAGGCGGGGCTATTACGGGGACCACAGATACGCAGTATTTT. The J gene is TRBJ2-3, the V gene TRBV4-3; D might be TRBD2 (6 bases). This CDR3 spans 19 amino acids. Germline V gene lookup returns CDR1 LGHNA and CDR2 YSLEER. V shed 4 bases and J shed 2 bases, with 25 bases lying between them.

The J gene is TRBJ2-2, the V gene TRBV7-2, with 7 bases identical to TRBD1. V gave up 5 bases and J gave up 1 base; unmatched junction bases: 4. This CDR3 comprises 15 residues. Germline V gene lookup returns CDR1 SGHTA and CDR2 FQGNSA. The CDR3 here is CASSRWTGNTGELFF. The CDR3 coding sequence is TGTGCCAGCAGCAGGTGGACAGGGAACACCGGGGAGCTGTTTTTT.

The chain uses TRBV2 and TRBJ1-2; 10 bases fit TRBD1. With 7 bases clipped from V and 8 bases from J, the junction kept 4 bases outside the gene matches. Germline V CDR1 and CDR2: SNHLY, FYNNEI. The CDR3 has 12 amino acids. CDR3: CASKDRGAGYTF. In DNA, the CDR3 is TGTGCCAGCAAGGACAGGGGGGCCGGCTACACCTTC.

This chain joins TRBV18 and TRBJ2-1, with TRBD2 matching 10 bases. Germline V gene sequence: CDR1 KGHSH, CDR2 LQKENI. J was trimmed by 0 bases and V by 3 bases; bases with no gene match: 11. The CDR3 length is 19 residues. CDR3 sequence (DNA): TGTGCCAGCTCACCTTTTTCTAGCGGGGGTACGAGCTCCTACAATGAGCAGTTCTTC. Translation gives CASSPFSSGGTSSYNEQFF.

This clone occurred a few times. This chain's CDR3 is CASSQDLRGPENTEAFF. DNA of the CDR3: TGTGCCAGCAGCCAAGATCTAAGGGGGCCCGAAAACACTGAAGCTTTCTTT. The chain carries TRBV4-2 and TRBJ1-1, with 7 bases that match TRBD1. The CDR3 is 17 residues long. V gave up 0 bases and J gave up 2 bases; unmatched junction bases: 9. CDR1 and CDR2 (germline): LGHNA, YNFKEQ.

This rearrangement joins TRBV7-2 to TRBJ2-7, with 15 nucleotides matching TRBD2. Germline values: CDR1 SGHTA, CDR2 FQGNSA. Germline trimming cut 4 bases from V and 0 bases from J; bases unmatched to any gene: 4. CDR3 length: 17 amino acids. CDR3 region: CASSSPGLAGGSYEQYF. For the CDR3, the DNA is TGTGCCAGCAGCTCACCGGGACTAGCGGGAGGCTCCTACGAGCAGTACTTC.

This clone was seen more than once but under ten times. The chain couples TRBV9 to TRBJ1-1; 7 nucleotides match TRBD1. CDR3 length equals 15 residues. Germline V gene data show CDR1 as SGDLS and CDR2 as YYNGEE. V was clipped by 0 bases and J by 1 base; unmatched bases: 3. The chain's CDR3 is CASSVEGTANTEAFF. The CDR3 DNA is TGTGCCAGCAGCGTAGAGGGGACAGCGAACACTGAAGCTTTCTTT. The whole variable domain, filled in from reference TRBV9 and TRBJ1-1, reads DSGVTQTPKHLITATGQRVTLRCSPRSGDLSVYWYQQSLDQGLQFLIQYYNGEERAKGNILERFSAQQFPDLHSELNLSSLELGDSALYFCASSVEGTANTEAFFGQGTRLTVV.

J is TRBJ2-1 and V is TRBV7-2; D might be TRBD2 (6 bases). Per germline, CDR1 SGHTA and CDR2 FQGNSA. V was clipped by 2 bases and J by 0 bases, with 8 bases between them. The CDR3 length is 15 residues. Here the CDR3 DNA reads TGTGCCAGCAGCTTACCGGGAGTCTCCTACAATGAGCAGTTCTTC. It encodes CASSLPGVSYNEQFF. Using reference TRBV7-2 and TRBJ2-1 for the parts outside the CDR3, the full variable domain is GAGVSQSPSNKVTEKGKDVELRCDPISGHTALYWYRQSLGQGLEFLIYFQGNSAPDKSGLPSDRFSAERTGGSVSTLTIQRTQQEDSAVYLCASSLPGVSYNEQFFGPGTRLTVL.

This clone has a handful of counts. The genes are TRBV30 and TRBJ1-4, with unresolved D. Germline assignment: CDR1 GTSNPN and CDR2 SVGIG (reference sequence). This CDR3 has 13 amino acids. With 0 bases removed from V and 5 bases from J, the gap between germline ends came to 7 bases. CDR3 DNA: TGTGCCTGGAGTGTACAGTCCAATGAAAAACTGTTTTTT. It yields the protein CAWSVQSNEKLFF.

This clone appeared a few times. The chain couples TRBV19 to TRBJ2-7, with D perhaps matching TRBD2 (6 bases). The CDR3 extends over 13 amino acids. Germline V lookup: CDR1 LNHDA, CDR2 SQIVND (reference sequence). Trimming pared 6 bases from V and 5 bases from J, leaving 14 bases between. The CDR3: CASRATSSHEQYF. DNA of the CDR3: TGTGCCAGTAGGGCGACTAGTTCACACGAGCAGTACTTC. Supplemented by reference TRBV19 and TRBJ2-7, the full variable domain reads DGGITQSPKYLFRKEGQNVTLSCEQNLNHDAMYWYRQDPGQGLRLIYYSQIVNDFQKGDIAEGYSVSREKKESFPLTVTSAQKNPTAFYLCASRATSSHEQYFGPGTRLTVT.

V and J are TRBV5-6 and TRBJ1-3, with D tentatively TRBD1 (6 bases). V gave up 0 bases and J gave up 2 bases, with 12 bases separating them. This CDR3 has 16 amino acids. From germline, CDR1 is SGHDT and CDR2 YYEEEE. The CDR3 is CASSLAGGGTGNTIYF. The CDR3 coding sequence is TGTGCCAGCAGCTTGGCCGGGGGGGGCACTGGAAACACCATATATTTT.

V is TRBV9 and J is TRBJ2-4; 7 nucleotides line up with TRBD1. The CDR3 totals 16 residues. J gave up 0 bases and V 4 bases, and 7 bases lay outside the gene matches. Germline-derived CDR1 and CDR2 are SGDLS and YYNGEE. The CDR3 nucleotides read TGTGCCAGCAGCCTAGAGGGGACAGAAGCCAAAAACATTCAGTACTTC. Translation gives CASSLEGTEAKNIQYF. The full variable domain, in which reference TRBV9 and TRBJ2-4 provide the parts outside the CDR3, is DSGVTQTPKHLITATGQRVTLRCSPRSGDLSVYWYQQSLDQGLQFLIQYYNGEERAKGNILERFSAQQFPDLHSELNLSSLELGDSALYFCASSLEGTEAKNIQYFGAGTRLSVL.

This chain connects TRBV7-3 to TRBJ2-1; perhaps TRBD2 as D (6 bases). V was clipped by 5 bases and J by 10 bases, with 9 bases between them. Germline CDR1 reads SGHTA; CDR2 reads FQGTGA. This CDR3 contains 11 residues. The CDR3 spells CASSAGTEQFF. Here the CDR3 DNA reads TGTGCCAGCAGCGCGGGGACGGAGCAGTTCTTC.

Of note for this clone: Within the sample, other DNA sequences also encode this same CDR3. The chain combines TRBV11-2 with TRBJ2-7; 10 bases align to TRBD2. CDR3 size: 15 residues. Germline CDR1 SGHAT, CDR2 FQNNGV. V gave up 1 base and J gave up 4 bases; unmatched junction bases: 4. The CDR3 DNA is TGTGCCAGCAGCTTAGCTAGCGGGAGTGTTTACGAGCAGTACTTC. Translated: CASSLASGSVYEQYF.

The genes are TRBV28 and TRBJ2-2; 9 bases are a match to TRBD2. V shed 2 bases and J 5 bases; nucleotides not matched to a gene: 9. The CDR3 loop spans 17 amino acids. The germline V gene encodes CDR1 MDHEN and CDR2 SYDVKM. Here the CDR3 reads CASSLPGTSPRTGELFF. CDR3 nucleotide sequence: TGTGCCAGCAGTTTACCCGGGACTAGCCCGAGGACCGGGGAGCTGTTTTTT. The full variable domain, completed using reference TRBV28 and TRBJ2-2, is DVKVTQSSRYLVKRTGEKVFLECVQDMDHENMFWYRQDPGLGLRLIYFSYDVKMKEKGDIPEGYSVSREKKERFSLILESASTNQTSMYLCASSLPGTSPRTGELFFGEGSRLTVL.

The CDR3 spells CASSQGWAGANTQYF. CDR3 coding DNA: TGCGCCAGCAGCCAAGGCTGGGCAGGGGCAAATACGCAGTATTTT. This chain connects TRBV4-3 to TRBJ2-3; tentative D call: TRBD1 (6 bases). CDR3 length equals 15 residues. Germline V CDR1 and CDR2: LGHNA, YSLEER. Trimming left V 1 base short and J 7 bases short, with 15 bases between.

This chain links TRBV18 with TRBJ2-3; 8 nucleotides match TRBD2. CDR3 length: 17 amino acids. Germline loops: CDR1 KGHSH, CDR2 LQKENI. V shed 3 bases and J 4 bases; nucleotides not matched to a gene: 12. CDR3 DNA: TGTGCCAGCTCACCCTTTAGAAGCGGGAGCATAGCAGATACGCAGTATTTT. Translated, it gives CASSPFRSGSIADTQYF.

This clone was recorded once. The gene calls are TRBV2 and TRBJ1-1, with D possibly being TRBD1 (6 bases). This CDR3 region has 13 residues. Germline CDR1 reads SNHLY; CDR2 reads FYNNEI. Trimming took off 7 bases at V and 0 bases at J, with 9 bases between the two ends. CDR3 DNA: TGTGCCAGCACAGGGGCCGTGAACACTGAAGCTTTCTTT. This encodes CASTGAVNTEAFF.

This clone was seen a handful of times. The chain couples TRBV5-4 to TRBJ1-2; 8 bases fit TRBD1. There are 15 residues in the CDR3. Germline-derived CDR1 and CDR2 are SGHNT and YYREEE (reference sequence). Trimming took 4 bases from V and 5 from J; bases not matched to a gene: 10. CDR3 in amino acids: CASSEETGGEYGYTF. The CDR3 DNA reads as TGTGCCAGCAGCGAAGAAACAGGGGGGGAATATGGCTACACCTTC.

The gene calls are TRBV4-3 and TRBJ1-2, with no clear D. CDR3 length: 15 residues. Germline loops: CDR1 LGHNA, CDR2 YSLEER. V dropped 0 bases and J dropped 5 bases, with 13 bases sitting between them. CDR3 nucleotides: TGCGCCAGCAGCCAAGATCTGGGCGGGATATATGGCTACACCTTC. Translated, it gives CASSQDLGGIYGYTF.

This clone was recorded a few times. This sequence joins TRBV27 and TRBJ2-2, with 12 nucleotides matching TRBD1. The germline gives CDR1 MNHEY, CDR2 SMNVEV (reference sequence). Trimming removed 6 bases from V and 6 bases from J; junction bases left unmatched: 8. CDR3 length: 16 amino acids. As DNA, the CDR3 is TGTGCCAGCAGCCCCGGGACAGGGGGCTTCTCCGGGGAGCTGTTTTTT. Amino acids: CASSPGTGGFSGELFF.

The chain is built from TRBV7-3 and TRBJ2-7; 8 bases map to TRBD1. The CDR3 is made up of 13 amino acids. The V gene end was trimmed by 4 bases and the J gene end by 7 bases; junction bases not matched to a gene: 6. Germline V lookup: CDR1 SGHTA, CDR2 FQGTGA. The CDR3 bases are TGTGCCAGCAGCTCAACCAGGGGGCTAGAGCAGTACTTC. Translated: CASSSTRGLEQYF.

The V call is TRBV5-4, the J call TRBJ2-7, with D perhaps TRBD2 (5 bases). The ends were cut back, 3 bases at V and 2 bases at J, with 9 bases in the middle. Per the germline V gene, CDR1 is SGHNT and CDR2 is YYREEE (reference sequence). The CDR3 has 13 amino acids. The CDR3, as DNA: TGTGCCAGCAGCTCCCCCGGGGCCTACGAGCAGTACTTC. Amino acid sequence: CASSSPGAYEQYF.

The chain recombines TRBV9 with TRBJ2-7; weak D call: TRBD2 (6 bases). Trimming pared 4 bases from V and 5 bases from J, leaving 16 bases between. CDR1 and CDR2 (germline): SGDLS, YYNGEE. The CDR3 is 14 amino acids. The CDR3 DNA is TGTGCCAGCAGCCCCACCCAGACTAGGGACGAGCAGTACTTC. Encoded protein: CASSPTQTRDEQYF.

This chain links TRBV11-2 with TRBJ1-5; perhaps TRBD1 as D (5 bases). The CDR3 contains 13 residues. V was shortened by 3 bases and J by 7 bases, with 10 bases between the two germline ends. CDR1 is SGHAT and CDR2 is FQNNGV in the germline V gene. CDR3 nucleotides: TGTGCCAGCAGCTTGCAGGGCGGACAGCCCCAGCATTTT. Its translation is CASSLQGGQPQHF.